This passage covers 9 T cell receptor beta chains from one sample sequenced in a study of T cell changes during pregnancy in multiple sclerosis. Measured with immunoSEQ multiplex PCR; TCRdb has only the in-frame clones, and not every one. The table shows about 75,000 clones, with approximately 93% occurring only once. The sequencing here drew on CD4+ T cells from peripheral blood mononuclear cells, taken after pregnancy. The receptor source for this set is a female donor with multiple sclerosis, enrolled in a pregnancy study.

The CDR3 reads CASSLEGQVPGQPQHF. The CDR3, as DNA: TGTGCCAGCAGCTTGGAGGGGCAGGTACCGGGTCAGCCCCAGCATTTT. The chain links TRBV7-9 to TRBJ1-5; perhaps TRBD1 as D (5 bases). V lost 3 bases and J 6 bases, leaving 18 bases between the germline ends. Germline V CDR1 and CDR2: SEHNR, FQNEAQ (reference sequence). The CDR3 is 16 residues long.

This chain joins TRBV6-5 and TRBJ1-1; 7 nucleotides match TRBD1. Trimming at V came to 2 bases and at J to 5 bases, leaving 2 bases not matched to a gene. This CDR3 comprises 13 residues. The germline gives CDR1 MNHEY, CDR2 SVGAGI. For the CDR3, the DNA is TGTGCCAGCAGTTACACACAGGGGACTGAAGCTTTCTTT. Its translation: CASSYTQGTEAFF.

This clone showed up just once. The chain is built from TRBV28 and TRBJ2-2; TRBD1 matches 7 bases. The CDR3 has 14 residues. Germline CDR1 reads MDHEN; CDR2 reads SYDVKM. V trimming: 4 bases; J trimming: 8 bases; junction bases outside the gene matches: 7. The CDR3 spells CASSSLHRGGELFF. As DNA, the CDR3 is TGTGCCAGCAGTTCCCTGCACAGGGGAGGGGAGCTGTTTTTT.

V usage is TRBV12-2 and J usage is TRBJ2-6; TRBD1 is the table's D call, not checked against the DNA. TRBV12-2 counts as a pseudogene. The CDR3 runs to 13 residues. The CDR3 DNA is TGTGCAAGTCGCTTAACAGGGGTGTGGGTCCTGACTTTC. This encodes CASRLTGVWVLTF.

The chain couples TRBV9 to TRBJ2-2, with 11 positions matching TRBD2. The length of the CDR3 is 15 residues. The germline gives CDR1 SGDLS, CDR2 YYNGEE. V lost 0 bases, J lost 6 bases, and 1 base stayed unmatched. CDR3: CASSVELAGAGELFF. In nucleotides, the CDR3 is TGTGCCAGCAGCGTAGAACTAGCGGGAGCCGGGGAGCTGTTTTTT.

Only a few counts were recorded for this clone. V gene TRBV28 combines with J gene TRBJ1-1; no firm D call. The V gene's germline CDR1 is MDHEN and CDR2 SYDVKM. Trimming cost V 3 bases and J 11 bases, with 13 bases left between them. The length of the CDR3 is 12 residues. CDR3 residues: CASSLVTSVAFF. In nucleotides, the CDR3 is TGTGCCAGCAGTTTGGTAACTAGCGTGGCTTTCTTT.

The chain has TRBV5-1 and TRBJ1-2; D uncertain. The CDR3 contains 14 residues. CDR1 and CDR2 (germline): SGHRS, YFSETQ. Trimming shortened V by 0 bases and J by 4 bases, and 10 bases separated the two germline ends. The CDR3 spells CASSLVGRSYGYTF. Written as DNA, the CDR3 is TGCGCCAGCAGCTTGGTAGGCAGGTCCTATGGCTACACCTTC.

The J gene is TRBJ2-5, the V gene TRBV5-4; 10 bases line up with TRBD2. Looked up from germline, CDR1 is SGHNT and CDR2 is YYREEE (reference sequence). J gave up 5 bases and V 2 bases, and 6 bases lay outside the gene matches. The CDR3 spans 15 residues. The CDR3 DNA reads TGTGCCAGCAGCTTCACAGCGGGAGGGGCGGAGACCCAGTACTTC. Protein product: CASSFTAGGAETQYF.

The chain employs TRBV9 and TRBJ2-3; D call uncertain. CDR1 and CDR2 (germline): SGDLS, YYNGEE. The CDR3 contains 14 residues. With 0 bases removed from V and 2 bases from J, the gap between germline ends came to 7 bases. The CDR3 protein is CASSVESYTDTQYF. CDR3 DNA sequence: TGTGCCAGCAGCGTAGAATCTTACACAGATACGCAGTATTTT. Full variable domain (missing parts from reference TRBV9 and TRBJ2-3): DSGVTQTPKHLITATGQRVTLRCSPRSGDLSVYWYQQSLDQGLQFLIQYYNGEERAKGNILERFSAQQFPDLHSELNLSSLELGDSALYFCASSVESYTDTQYFGPGTRLTVL.